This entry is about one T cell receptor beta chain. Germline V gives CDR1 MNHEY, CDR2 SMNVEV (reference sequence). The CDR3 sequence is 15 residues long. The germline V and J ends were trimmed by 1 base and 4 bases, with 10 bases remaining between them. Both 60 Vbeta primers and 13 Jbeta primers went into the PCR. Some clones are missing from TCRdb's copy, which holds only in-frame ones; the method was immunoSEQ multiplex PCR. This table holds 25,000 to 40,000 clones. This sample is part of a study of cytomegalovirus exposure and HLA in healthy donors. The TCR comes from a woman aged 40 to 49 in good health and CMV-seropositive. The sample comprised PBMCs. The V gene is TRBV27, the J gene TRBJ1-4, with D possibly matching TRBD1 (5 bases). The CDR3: CASSLYGDFNEKLFF. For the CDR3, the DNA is TGTGCCAGCAGTTTATATGGGGACTTTAATGAAAAACTGTTTTTT.